The 30 T cell receptor beta chains below all came from one sample that was sequenced in a study of CD8+ T cells in alopecia areata. The sample's treatment: oral pan-JAK inhibitor, 5-10 mg twice daily. The authors extracted RNA and reverse transcribed it into cDNA as the sequencing template. This table comes from immunoSEQ multiplex PCR, and its TCRdb copy is limited to in-frame clones, with some not included. The sample lists about 210,000 clones, 64% occurring once. The sample was CD4+ T cells sorted from blood, taken at week 4, from a patient treated with tofacitinib. The receptors shown here come from a human donor with alopecia areata.

The rearrangement joins TRBV10-3 to TRBJ2-3; D is perhaps TRBD1 or TRBD2 (5 bases each). Germline CDR1 ENHRY, CDR2 SYGVKD. The CDR3 totals 15 residues. V lost 10 bases and J lost 3, with 20 bases in between. Here the CDR3 DNA reads TGTGCCACAAAAATAATGGTGGGGGTGACAGATACGCAGTATTTT. It codes for CATKIMVGVTDTQYF.

V and J are TRBV30 and TRBJ2-4; no firm D call. The V gene's germline CDR1 is GTSNPN and CDR2 SVGIG (reference sequence). Trimming shortened V by 1 base and J by 0 bases, and 10 bases separated the two germline ends. This CDR3 region has 15 residues. The CDR3 DNA is TGTGCCTGGAGTGCCAAGACAACAGCCAAAAACATTCAGTACTTC. Its protein is CAWSAKTTAKNIQYF.

This rearrangement joins TRBV6-5 to TRBJ2-1; the D is unclear. Germline V lookup: CDR1 MNHEY, CDR2 SVGAGI. CDR3 length: 11 residues. V was pared by 7 bases and J by 4 bases, with 5 bases between. DNA for the CDR3: TGTGCCAGCACTAATTACAATGAGCAGTTCTTC. This translates into CASTNYNEQFF.

CDR3 protein: CASNPNQETQYF. The CDR3, as DNA: TGTGCCAGCAACCCAAACCAAGAGACCCAGTACTTC. The rearrangement links TRBV6-6 to TRBJ2-5; D call uncertain. The germline V gene has CDR1 MNHNY and CDR2 SVGAGI (reference sequence). Trimming shortened V by 7 bases and J by 0 bases, and 6 bases separated the two germline ends. This CDR3 contains 12 residues.

The chain carries TRBV29-1 and TRBJ1-4; D is perhaps TRBD1 (5 bases). CDR3 length equals 12 residues. The V gene's germline CDR1 is SQVTM and CDR2 ANQGSEA. V was trimmed by 5 bases and J by 5 bases, leaving 9 bases between them. The CDR3 bases are TGCAGCGTTATCGGGGGGAATGAAAAACTGTTTTTT. Translated: CSVIGGNEKLFF. Full variable domain (outside the CDR3, taken from reference TRBV29-1 and TRBJ1-4): SAVISQKPSRDICQRGTSLTIQCQVDSQVTMMFWYRQQPGQSLTLIATANQGSEATYESGFVIDKFPISRPNLTFSTLTVSNMSPEDSSIYLCSVIGGNEKLFFGSGTQLSVL.

This clone was seen a single time. The gene calls are TRBV9 and TRBJ2-5; D uncertain. Per germline, CDR1 SGDLS and CDR2 YYNGEE. Trimming removed 0 bases from V and 2 bases from J, with 14 bases in between. This CDR3 comprises 16 residues. The DNA of the CDR3 is TGTGCCAGCAGCGTAGGTCCGGGTCTTGGGCAAGAGACCCAGTACTTC. Amino acid sequence: CASSVGPGLGQETQYF.

V and J are TRBV7-9 and TRBJ1-4, with D possibly TRBD1 on 6 matching bases. V was cut by 5 bases and J by 11 bases, with 15 bases left in between. The CDR3 totals 13 residues. Germline CDR1 is SEHNR and CDR2 is FQNEAQ (reference sequence). As DNA, the CDR3 is TGTGCCAGCAGCCGCCGGACAGTTGAGAAACTGTTTTTT. The encoded protein is CASSRRTVEKLFF.

The chain couples TRBV25-1 to TRBJ2-5; D gene ambiguous. The CDR3 has 13 residues. V shed 4 bases and J shed 9 bases, with 15 bases lying between them. CDR1 is MGHDK and CDR2 is SYGVNS in the germline V gene. The CDR3 here is CASSVAARKAQYF. In DNA form, the CDR3 reads TGTGCCAGCAGTGTGGCTGCAAGGAAGGCCCAGTACTTC.

The chain joins TRBV23-1 to TRBJ2-7, with 9 nucleotides matching TRBD1. TRBV23-1 falls under the ORF class, with uncertain function. J lost 2 bases, V lost 3 bases, and 8 bases had no gene match. The CDR3 covers 16 residues. CDR3 protein: CASSHYPGQGTYEQYF. The CDR3 coding sequence is TGCGCCAGCAGTCACTATCCGGGACAGGGAACCTACGAGCAGTACTTC.

This clone was detected only a few times. This chain uses TRBV5-1 with TRBJ1-2, with D perhaps matching TRBD1 (6 bases). Trimming took off 0 bases at V and 4 bases at J, with 7 bases between the two ends. There are 13 residues in the CDR3. In germline, CDR1 is SGHRS, CDR2 YFSETQ. The CDR3 protein is CASSLGQVYGYTF. CDR3 in DNA: TGCGCCAGCAGCTTGGGACAGGTCTATGGCTACACCTTC.

Of note for this clone: The same CDR3 also results from other DNA sequences found in this sample. The rearrangement uses TRBV7-2 and TRBJ1-6; D perhaps matches TRBD1 (5 bases). Germline lookup yields CDR1 SGHTA and CDR2 FQGNSA. With 5 bases removed from V and 8 bases from J, the gap between germline ends came to 13 bases. CDR3 length equals 14 residues. CDR3 region: CASSPRGGDSPLHF. The CDR3 coding sequence is TGTGCCAGCAGCCCCCGGGGGGGTGATTCACCCCTCCACTTT.

The V gene is TRBV6-5, the J gene TRBJ2-7, with D hard to call. Trimming shortened V by 0 bases and J by 7 bases, and 10 bases separated the two germline ends. CDR1 is MNHEY and CDR2 is SVGAGI in the germline V gene. The CDR3 runs 13 residues. The CDR3 loop is CASSYSVSGEQYF. In nucleotides, the CDR3 is TGTGCCAGCAGTTACTCGGTGTCTGGGGAGCAGTACTTC.

V and J are TRBV23-1 and TRBJ1-2; TRBD1 agrees at 7 bases. TRBV23-1 is treated as an ORF (open reading frame) with a function not yet certain. This CDR3 contains 14 residues. Trimming cost V 11 bases and J 3 bases; bases outside gene matches: 12. The CDR3 loop reads CAATTDQGDYGYTF. The CDR3, as DNA: TGCGCCGCAACTACCGACCAGGGGGACTATGGCTACACCTTC.

CDR3 nucleotides: TGCGCCAGCAGTCATGTTTCGCTTGACTCGGACGGGAGGGACAACAATGAGCAGTTCTTC. Amino acids: CASSHVSLDSDGRDNNEQFF. The rearrangement uses TRBV23-1 and TRBJ2-1, with 8 bases matching TRBD2. TRBV23-1 is an ORF; its function is uncertain. With 3 bases clipped from V and 5 bases from J, the junction kept 21 bases outside the gene matches. The CDR3 length is 20 residues.

The V gene is TRBV10-2, the J gene TRBJ1-3; D gene unclear. Trimming took off 0 bases at V and 0 bases at J, with 3 bases between the two ends. The CDR3 length is 14 residues. CDR1 is WSHSY and CDR2 is SAAADI in the germline V gene. The CDR3 DNA reads TGCGCCAGCAGTGAGTCCGCCTCTGGAAACACCATATATTTT. Encoded protein: CASSESASGNTIYF.

The chain uses TRBV5-4 and TRBJ2-2; D call uncertain. The V end lost 2 bases, the J end lost 7 bases, and 6 bases lay between the germline ends. This CDR3 spans 12 amino acids. Germline V gene sequence: CDR1 SGHNT, CDR2 YYREEE (reference sequence). The DNA of the CDR3 is TGTGCCAGCAGCTTAGAGGTCGGGGAGCTGTTTTTT. Its translation: CASSLEVGELFF.

This clone has more than one count but fewer than ten. The rearrangement uses TRBV5-1 and TRBJ1-3, with D perhaps TRBD1 (6 bases). The CDR3 has 13 residues. Trimming stripped 4 bases from V and 8 bases from J, with 13 bases between. The V gene's germline CDR1 is SGHRS and CDR2 YFSETQ. The CDR3 DNA reads TGCGCCAGCAGCATCGGACAGAGAGACACCATATATTTT. Residues: CASSIGQRDTIYF.

This clone appeared a few times. The chain uses TRBV30 and TRBJ2-1; unclear D gene. Germline V CDR1 and CDR2: GTSNPN, SVGIG (reference sequence). V shed 1 base and J shed 0 bases, with 10 bases lying between them. The CDR3 sequence is 15 residues long. Here the CDR3 reads CAWSENVNSYNEQFF. The CDR3 nucleotides read TGTGCCTGGAGTGAAAACGTCAACTCCTACAATGAGCAGTTCTTC.

The J gene is TRBJ2-7, the V gene TRBV6-5, with 10 bases aligning to TRBD2. The CDR3 length is 15 residues. The germline V gene has CDR1 MNHEY and CDR2 SVGAGI. J lost 5 bases, V lost 0 bases, and 4 bases had no gene match. This chain's CDR3 is CASSYSGTSVDEQYF. CDR3 nucleotides: TGTGCCAGCAGTTACTCGGGGACTAGCGTTGACGAGCAGTACTTC.

The rearrangement joins TRBV29-1 to TRBJ1-1; possible D gene TRBD1, 5 bases. Between the trimmed V and J ends, which lost 2 bases and 2 bases, there was a span of 12 bases. The CDR3 totals 14 residues. Germline assignment: CDR1 SQVTM and CDR2 ANQGSEA. CDR3 protein: CSVEWPGHNTEAFF. In nucleotides, the CDR3 is TGCAGCGTTGAATGGCCAGGACATAACACTGAAGCTTTCTTT.

V is TRBV10-3 and J is TRBJ2-7; D gene uncertain. This CDR3 is 12 amino acids long. CDR1 is ENHRY and CDR2 is SYGVKD in the germline V gene. V lost 6 bases to trimming and J lost 5 bases, with 11 bases between them. The CDR3 nucleotides are TGTGCCATCAGGGGGTTGGAGAACGAGCAGTACTTC. Protein sequence: CAIRGLENEQYF.

This clone was seen a few times. The chain joins TRBV29-1 to TRBJ2-3, with D perhaps given as TRBD1 or TRBD2 (5 bases each). The germline V and J ends were trimmed by 2 bases and 0 bases, with 9 bases remaining between them. The CDR3 spans 14 residues. The V gene's germline CDR1 is SQVTM and CDR2 ANQGSEA. The CDR3 DNA sequence: TGCAGCGTTGAATGGGGGTCGAGCACAGATACGCAGTATTTT. It codes for CSVEWGSSTDTQYF.

This chain connects TRBV5-1 to TRBJ1-2; D call uncertain. This CDR3 has 13 amino acids. Trimming shortened V by 0 bases and J by 1 base, and 4 bases separated the two germline ends. Germline V CDR1 and CDR2: SGHRS, YFSETQ. CDR3 nucleotides: TGCGCCAGCAGCTTGGATGTTAACTATGGCTACACCTTC. This sequence encodes CASSLDVNYGYTF.

The chain is built from TRBV5-1 and TRBJ1-1, with D perhaps matching TRBD1 (5 bases). The germline gives CDR1 SGHRS, CDR2 YFSETQ. The CDR3 is 15 amino acids. The V end lost 0 bases, the J end lost 4 bases, and 13 bases lay between the germline ends. The CDR3: CASSLDLGAGTEAFF. CDR3 DNA: TGCGCCAGCAGCTTGGATTTAGGGGCCGGCACTGAAGCTTTCTTT.

The genes are TRBV6-6 and TRBJ1-1; TRBD1 aligns across 10 bases. The CDR3 covers 13 residues. Germline-derived CDR1 and CDR2 are MNHNY and SVGAGI (reference sequence). V shed 5 bases, J shed 10 bases, and the junction held 7 bases outside the gene matches. CDR3 sequence reads: CASSRDRGTGAFF. In DNA, the CDR3 is TGTGCCAGCAGTCGGGACAGGGGTACGGGAGCTTTCTTT.

V and J are TRBV15 and TRBJ2-5; D might be TRBD1 (6 bases). Germline V gene data show CDR1 as LNHNV and CDR2 as YYDKDF (reference sequence). The CDR3 is 14 residues long. Trimming stripped 1 base from V and 5 bases from J, with 11 bases between. For the CDR3, the DNA is TGTGCCACCAGCAGAGTTACAGGGATGGAGACCCAGTACTTC. The encoded protein is CATSRVTGMETQYF.

J is TRBJ2-4 and V is TRBV30; D possibly uses TRBD1 or TRBD2 (5 bases each). This CDR3 spans 11 amino acids. Germline V gene data show CDR1 as GTSNPN and CDR2 as SVGIG (reference sequence). V was cut by 5 bases and J by 11 bases, with 13 bases left in between. Written as DNA, the CDR3 is TGTGCCTGGGCAGGGTCGGACTTTCAGTACTTC. It is translated as CAWAGSDFQYF.

The CDR3 nucleotides read TGCAGCGTTGCCCGGGACTCCTCGAGCTCCTACAATGAGCAGTTCTTC. The encoded protein is CSVARDSSSSYNEQFF. This sequence joins TRBV29-1 and TRBJ2-1; tentative D call: TRBD2 (6 bases). V shed 4 bases and J shed 0 bases, with 16 bases lying between them. The CDR3 loop spans 16 amino acids. Germline loops: CDR1 SQVTM, CDR2 ANQGSEA.

The chain joins TRBV25-1 to TRBJ1-2, with D uncertain. Germline V gives CDR1 MGHDK, CDR2 SYGVNS. Trimming took off 1 base at V and 4 bases at J, with 7 bases between the two ends. The CDR3 sequence is 13 residues long. Here the CDR3 reads CASSESGGYGYTF. In nucleotides, the CDR3 is TGTGCCAGCAGTGAATCCGGAGGCTATGGCTACACCTTC.

The chain recombines TRBV4-3 with TRBJ2-7; D is possibly TRBD2 (5 bases). The V gene lost 0 bases and the J gene lost 0 bases, with 12 bases spanning the gap. Germline V gene sequence: CDR1 LGHNA, CDR2 YSLEER. This CDR3 comprises 16 residues. CDR3 DNA sequence: TGCGCCAGCAGCCAAGATACCCGTGGAGGCTCCTACGAGCAGTACTTC. Translating it yields CASSQDTRGGSYEQYF.